These T cell receptor beta chains were read from a single sample in a study of cytomegalovirus exposure and HLA in healthy donors. Some clones are missing from TCRdb's copy, which holds only in-frame ones; the method was immunoSEQ multiplex PCR. The sample gives tens of thousands of clones, roughly three fifths of which show up once; about an eighth is in the top ten. Sequenced sample: PBMCs. The receptors stem from a human donor in good health. Both conserved end residues are part of each CDR3. The D gene is left open where the match is weak. Rows give clone size only sometimes, using once, few, many, or a class for an expanded clone.

TRBV4-3	few	-	TRBJ1-1	CASRPGASGITEAFF	TGCGCCAGCAGACCGGGAGCCAGTGGGATCACTGAAGCTTTCTTT
TRBV4-1	-	-	TRBJ2-7	CASSQAGAGRGVYEQYF	TGCGCCAGCAGCCAAGCTGGGGCCGGCAGGGGAGTGTACGAGCAGTACTTC
TRBV10-1	-	-	TRBJ1-6	CASRTGFDSPLHF	TGCGCCAGCAGGACAGGTTTTGATTCACCCCTCCACTTT
TRBV7-9	-	-	TRBJ1-2	CASSSPPGDRYGYTF	TGTGCCAGCAGCAGTCCCCCAGGGGATCGGTATGGCTACACCTTC
TRBV7-9	-	TRBD2	TRBJ2-3	CASSLGAAGARTDTQYF	TGTGCCAGCAGCTTAGGGGCAGCGGGGGCCCGCACAGATACGCAGTATTTT
TRBV29-1	-	-	TRBJ2-7	CSASFRGEQYF	TGCAGCGCTTCATTCCGGGGCGAGCAGTACTTC
TRBV19	-	TRBD2	TRBJ2-5	CASSGGAWETQYF	TGTGCCAGTAGCGGGGGGGCCTGGGAGACCCAGTACTTC
TRBV4-1	-	-	TRBJ2-7	CASSHRGSEQYF	TGCGCCAGCAGCCATAGAGGGAGCGAGCAGTACTTC
TRBV7-9	few	TRBD1	TRBJ1-4	CASSRTGSNEKLFF	TGTGCCAGCAGCCGGACAGGAAGTAATGAAAAACTGTTTTTT
TRBV5-6	few	-	TRBJ1-4	CASSSDRTTNEKLFF	TGTGCCAGCAGCTCGGACAGAACAACTAATGAAAAACTGTTTTTT
TRBV6-6	few	TRBD1	TRBJ1-2	CASSYQGANYGYTF	TGTGCCAGCAGTTACCAGGGGGCCAACTATGGCTACACCTTC
TRBV5-8	-	-	TRBJ1-3	CASSLESYSGNTIYF	TGTGCCAGCAGCTTGGAATCTTACTCTGGAAACACCATATATTTT
TRBV4-2	few	-	TRBJ1-6	CASSPETRTGSPLHF	TGTGCCAGCAGCCCAGAAACACGGACTGGTTCACCCCTCCACTTT
TRBV19	few	TRBD1	TRBJ2-7	CASSGGRGTDYEQYF	TGTGCCAGTAGTGGCGGCCGAGGGACAGACTACGAGCAGTACTTC
TRBV5-6	few	-	TRBJ1-1	CASHAGPGTPEAFF	TGTGCCAGCCATGCGGGACCCGGGACTCCTGAAGCTTTCTTT
TRBV2	few	-	TRBJ2-5	CASTHSEQETQYF	TGTGCCAGCACCCACTCTGAGCAAGAGACCCAGTACTTC
TRBV4-1	-	-	TRBJ1-6	CASSQDGGSSYNSPLHF	TGCGCCAGCAGCCAAGATGGAGGCAGCTCCTATAATTCACCCCTCCACTTT
TRBV19	-	-	TRBJ1-2	CASSPDTRFNYGYTF	TGTGCCAGTAGTCCTGACACGAGATTTAACTATGGCTACACCTTC
TRBV29-1	few	-	TRBJ1-4	CSVGEDEKLFF	TGCAGCGTTGGGGAGGATGAAAAACTGTTTTTT
TRBV5-1	-	-	TRBJ1-1	CASSLYPRENTEAFF	TGCGCCAGCAGCTTGTATCCAAGAGAAAACACTGAAGCTTTCTTT
TRBV7-9	-	-	TRBJ1-4	CASSPPKGSPNEKLFF	TGTGCCAGCAGCCCCCCCAAGGGGTCACCTAATGAAAAACTGTTTTTT
TRBV6-1	few	-	TRBJ1-1	CASSEAFGAAGACGAFF	TGTGCCAGCAGTGAAGCGTTCGGGGCGGCAGGGGCGTGCGGAGCTTTCTTT